A selection of T cell receptor beta chains follows, all from one sample in a study of shared clonotypes between healthy human individuals. Clones were read by immunoSEQ multiplex PCR, and TCRdb kept only the in-frame ones, dropping some. The sample yields roughly 2.2 million clones, roughly 90% seen once. The sequenced sample consisted of naive CD4+ T cells from PBMCs. The receptor source for this set is a man between 18 and 35 years old in good health. Some clones in this sample may be carry-over from other donors' samples. Both conserved end residues are part of each CDR3. The D gene is left open where the match is weak. Only some rows state a clone size, as once, few, many or a class for expanded clones.

.	TRBV18	.	TRBJ1-2	CASSPAGGRGPFYGYTF	TGTGCCAGCTCACCCGCGGGGGGGCGCGGGCCCTTCTATGGCTACACCTTC
.	TRBV2	.	TRBJ2-2	CASMVQANTGELFF	TGTGCCAGCATGGTCCAGGCGAACACCGGGGAGCTGTTTTTT
TRBD2	TRBV19	.	TRBJ2-2	CATLILAGGNTGELFF	TGTGCCACCCTCATATTAGCGGGAGGGAACACCGGGGAGCTGTTTTTT
TRBD1	TRBV19	.	TRBJ1-5	CASSMAGQGGRRGQPQHF	TGTGCCAGTAGTATGGCGGGCCAGGGGGGGCGGCGGGGTCAGCCCCAGCATTTT
TRBD1	TRBV15	.	TRBJ2-5	CATSTRDRELAKETQYF	TGTGCCACCAGCACCAGGGACAGGGAGTTAGCGAAAGAGACCCAGTACTTC
.	TRBV7-2	.	TRBJ2-7	CASSLQASATYEQYF	TGTGCCAGCAGCTTACAGGCTAGCGCTACCTACGAGCAGTACTTC
TRBD1	TRBV5-6	.	TRBJ2-1	CASSLVGDRDLHSYNEQFF	TGTGCCAGCAGCTTGGTTGGGGACAGGGACCTTCATTCCTACAATGAGCAGTTCTTC
.	TRBV15	.	TRBJ1-1	CATAGDGAVTEAFF	TGTGCCACCGCTGGAGACGGGGCGGTCACTGAAGCTTTCTTT
.	TRBV11-2	.	TRBJ2-1	CASSLVRGTNEQFF	TGTGCCAGCAGCTTAGTTCGGGGGACCAATGAGCAGTTCTTC
TRBD1	TRBV7-9	.	TRBJ2-7	CASSFPGQGPHEQYF	TGTGCCAGCAGCTTCCCGGGACAGGGGCCCCACGAGCAGTACTTC
.	TRBV7-3	.	TRBJ2-3	CASSLTSGEADTQYF	TGTGCCAGCAGCTTAACCTCAGGGGAAGCAGATACGCAGTATTTT
.	TRBV20-1	few	TRBJ1-1	CSARGTEAFF	TGCAGTGCTAGAGGAACTGAAGCTTTCTTT
TRBD1	TRBV18	.	TRBJ1-5	CASSPSPGTGTRQPQHF	TGTGCCAGCTCACCTAGTCCCGGGACAGGGACCCGACAGCCCCAGCATTTT
TRBD1	TRBV6-6	.	TRBJ1-3	CASSYGTGLSGNTIYF	TGTGCCAGCAGTTACGGGACAGGACTCTCTGGAAACACCATATATTTT
TRBD1	TRBV7-2	.	TRBJ2-5	CASSPDRAGWKTQYF	TGTGCCAGCAGCCCGGACAGGGCCGGGTGGAAGACCCAGTACTTC
.	TRBV30	once	TRBJ2-7	CAWSVVGVRYEQYF	TGTGCCTGGAGTGTAGTCGGGGTCAGGTACGAGCAGTACTTC
TRBD2	TRBV5-6	once	TRBJ2-1	CASSFGLAGVRNEQFF	TGTGCCAGCAGCTTCGGACTAGCGGGAGTTCGGAATGAGCAGTTCTTC
.	TRBV10-2	.	TRBJ2-3	CASSEGRRTDTQYF	TGCGCCAGCAGTGAGGGCCGTCGGACAGATACGCAGTATTTT
.	TRBV6-5	.	TRBJ1-6	CASSYPGPELPLHF	TGTGCCAGCAGTTACCCGGGTCCTGAGTTACCCCTCCACTTT
TRBD1	TRBV2	.	TRBJ1-2	CAGGTGIGYGYTF	TGTGCCGGGGGGACAGGGATTGGGTATGGCTACACCTTC
.	TRBV29-1	.	TRBJ2-1	CSVDGRSSSYNEQFF	TGCAGCGTTGATGGCAGGTCGAGCTCCTACAATGAGCAGTTCTTC
TRBD1	TRBV28	.	TRBJ1-5	CASSFGTGRLQPQHF	TGTGCCAGCAGCTTCGGGACAGGGAGACTTCAGCCCCAGCATTTT
.	TRBV18	once	TRBJ2-2	CASSPIPGTGELFF	TGTGCCAGCTCACCAATCCCCGGGACCGGGGAGCTGTTTTTT
.	TRBV19	.	TRBJ1-5	CASSSVTYPQHF	TGTGCCAGTAGTTCCGTAACCTATCCCCAGCATTTT
.	TRBV29-1	.	TRBJ2-1	CSVQPRRESEQFF	TGCAGCGTGCAGCCTCGACGGGAGAGTGAGCAGTTCTTC
TRBD2	TRBV5-1	.	TRBJ2-1	CASSFLAGVNYNEQFF	TGCGCCAGCAGCTTTCTAGCGGGAGTTAATTACAATGAGCAGTTCTTC
TRBD1	TRBV5-3	.	TRBJ1-2	CASSPRTGAGYGYTF	TGTGCCAGCAGCCCCCGGACAGGGGCTGGCTATGGCTACACCTTC
TRBD2	TRBV5-8	.	TRBJ2-7	CASSLVGRESSYEQYF	TGTGCCAGCAGCTTGGTGGGGCGGGAGAGCTCCTACGAGCAGTACTTC
TRBD2	TRBV9	.	TRBJ2-5	CASSGPGLAGASTETQYF	TGTGCCAGCAGCGGACCGGGACTAGCGGGAGCAAGCACAGAGACCCAGTACTTC
TRBD1	TRBV19	.	TRBJ1-1	CASSEGQGLLLSMNTEAFF	TGTGCCAGTAGTGAGGGACAGGGGTTACTCCTGAGCATGAACACTGAAGCTTTCTTT
TRBD1	TRBV5-1	.	TRBJ1-1	CASSPLDRVTEAFF	TGCGCCAGCAGCCCGTTGGACAGGGTCACTGAAGCTTTCTTT
TRBD1	TRBV18	.	TRBJ1-1	CASSSGTGSYTEAFF	TGTGCCAGCTCATCTGGGACAGGGAGCTACACTGAAGCTTTCTTT
TRBD1	TRBV28	.	TRBJ1-2	CASSPGGAGQGPGGYTF	TGTGCCAGCAGTCCCGGGGGGGCGGGACAGGGCCCTGGGGGCTACACCTTC
TRBD1	TRBV5-4	.	TRBJ2-1	CASSPVTGGGQQFF	TGTGCCAGCAGCCCAGTAACAGGGGGCGGACAGCAGTTCTTC
.	TRBV28	few	TRBJ1-1	CASRQGAGAFF	TGTGCCAGCAGACAGGGAGCGGGAGCTTTCTTT
.	TRBV15	.	TRBJ1-4	CATSRGVITTNEKLFF	TGTGCCACCAGCAGAGGTGTAATTACAACTAATGAAAAACTGTTTTTT
.	TRBV28	.	TRBJ1-1	CASSQRGRRTEAFF	TGTGCCAGCAGTCAACGGGGGAGGAGGACTGAAGCTTTCTTT
TRBD2	TRBV11-2	.	TRBJ2-1	CASSPRGLAGGYNEQFF	TGTGCCAGCAGCCCCCGAGGACTAGCGGGGGGATACAATGAGCAGTTCTTC
TRBD2	TRBV9	.	TRBJ2-3	CASSVEGGRLDTQYF	TGTGCCAGCAGCGTAGAGGGCGGGAGATTAGATACGCAGTATTTT
TRBD1	TRBV19	.	TRBJ1-2	CASSTQDRGNYGYTF	TGTGCCAGTAGTACCCAGGACAGGGGGAACTATGGCTACACCTTC
.	TRBV29-1	once	TRBJ2-1	CSAARGAGNEQFF	TGCAGCGCCGCCCGGGGGGCGGGAAATGAGCAGTTCTTC
.	TRBV19	once	TRBJ2-5	CASSFGRQQETQYF	TGTGCCAGTAGTTTTGGCCGACAACAAGAGACCCAGTACTTC
TRBD1	TRBV6-5	once	TRBJ2-7	CASSYDRGSYEQYF	TGTGCCAGCAGTTACGACAGGGGGTCCTACGAGCAGTACTTC
TRBD1	TRBV5-4	.	TRBJ2-7	CASSEGQGASYEQYF	TGTGCCAGCAGCGAGGGACAGGGGGCTTCCTACGAGCAGTACTTC
.	TRBV19	.	TRBJ1-1	CASSIQGAMVTEAFF	TGTGCCAGTAGTATACAGGGCGCGATGGTCACTGAAGCTTTCTTT
TRBD1	TRBV9	.	TRBJ2-2	CASSVGGTAYTGELFF	TGTGCCAGCAGCGTAGGAGGGACAGCTTACACCGGGGAGCTGTTTTTT
.	TRBV18	.	TRBJ2-1	CASSPLDGSYNEQFF	TGTGCCAGCTCACCTCTTGACGGCTCCTACAATGAGCAGTTCTTC
TRBD2	TRBV5-1	.	TRBJ2-5	CASSLTGGDAETQYF	TGCGCCAGCAGCTTGACGGGAGGAGATGCGGAGACCCAGTACTTC
TRBD1	TRBV30	few	TRBJ1-1	CAGKQGADAEAFF	TGTGCCGGTAAACAGGGGGCCGACGCTGAAGCTTTCTTT
.	TRBV27	.	TRBJ1-5	CASSLRQGGQPQHF	TGTGCCAGCAGTTTGCGCCAGGGTGGTCAGCCCCAGCATTTT
.	TRBV9	.	TRBJ2-7	CASSPDRYEQYF	TGTGCCAGCAGCCCCGACAGATACGAGCAGTACTTC
.	TRBV4-3	.	TRBJ1-1	CASSQGGTTEAFF	TGCGCCAGCAGCCAAGGGGGAACCACTGAAGCTTTCTTT
TRBD2	TRBV15	.	TRBJ2-7	CATSRDKASGLREQYF	TGTGCCACCAGCAGAGATAAGGCTAGCGGTTTGAGGGAGCAGTACTTC
.	TRBV2	.	TRBJ1-2	CASSVIAGGNYGYTF	TGTGCCAGCAGTGTGATAGCGGGGGGTAACTATGGCTACACCTTC
.	TRBV5-1	.	TRBJ1-1	CASSLDPGRKNTEAFF	TGCGCCAGCAGCTTGGACCCGGGACGGAAGAACACTGAAGCTTTCTTT
.	TRBV21-1	few	TRBJ2-3	CASSKGEREGRVDTQYF	TGTGCCAGCAGCAAGGGGGAGCGGGAGGGCCGTGTAGATACGCAGTATTTT
.	TRBV30	.	TRBJ2-2	CALYGTTNTGELFF	TGTGCCTTATACGGGACCACAAACACCGGGGAGCTGTTTTTT
.	TRBV4-2	.	TRBJ2-3	CASSQGWTGTESTDTQYF	TGTGCCAGCAGCCAGGGGTGGACGGGGACTGAATCTACAGATACGCAGTATTTT
.	TRBV5-5	.	TRBJ1-2	CASSFQEAAFGYTF	TGTGCCAGCAGCTTTCAGGAGGCTGCCTTTGGCTACACCTTC